A single sample is the source of the 8 T cell receptor beta chains below, sequenced in a study of blood T cell repertoires in COVID-19. Profiling relied on immunoSEQ multiplex PCR, and the TCRdb table lists in-frame clones only, not all of them. This sample has hundreds of thousands of clones, with 80% to 90% found just once. Sequencing was done on a sample of PBMCs or T cells enriched from blood (not recorded which). Receptors originate from a man in his forties who had recovered from COVID-19.

The chain is built from TRBV5-5 and TRBJ1-6, with D hard to call. Germline V gene lookup returns CDR1 SGHKS and CDR2 YYEKEE (reference sequence). The CDR3 totals 15 residues. Trimming cost V 7 bases and J 0 bases, with 11 bases left between them. CDR3: CASRQVGSYNSPLHF. The CDR3 DNA is TGTGCCAGCCGCCAGGTCGGCTCCTATAATTCACCCCTCCACTTT.

The chain is built from TRBV5-8 and TRBJ2-2; D not certain. V lost 0 bases, J lost 1 base, and 4 bases lay in between. Germline V gene data show CDR1 as SGHTS and CDR2 as YDEGEE. This CDR3 region has 14 residues. CDR3: CASSLAQNTGELFF. For the CDR3, the DNA is TGTGCCAGCAGCTTGGCCCAGAACACCGGGGAGCTGTTTTTT. The variable domain in full, completed from reference TRBV5-8 and TRBJ2-2, reads EAGVTQSPTHLIKTRGQQATLRCSPISGHTSVYWYQQALGLGLQFLLWYDEGEERNRGNFPPRFSGRQFPNYSSELNVNALELEDSALYLCASSLAQNTGELFFGEGSRLTVL.

The chain is built from TRBV19 and TRBJ1-2; 8 bases agree with TRBD1. This CDR3 is built from 14 residues. Germline V lookup: CDR1 LNHDA, CDR2 SQIVND (reference sequence). V dropped 9 bases and J dropped 7; count of bases not matched to a gene: 13. The CDR3 nucleotides are TGTGCCAGCACATCGACAGGGGTGCGGGGTGGCTACACCTTC. Translation gives CASTSTGVRGGYTF.

The chain employs TRBV11-3 and TRBJ2-7; D is unresolved. The CDR3 has 14 residues. Per germline, CDR1 SGHNT and CDR2 YENEEA. V was shortened by 1 base and J by 0 bases, with 7 bases between the two germline ends. In nucleotides, the CDR3 is TGTGCCAGCAGCTTAGGTCCAGGCTCCTACGAGCAGTACTTC. Translated: CASSLGPGSYEQYF. The whole variable domain, remainder taken from reference TRBV11-3 and TRBJ2-7, is EAGVVQSPRYKIIEKKQPVAFWCNPISGHNTLYWYLQNLGQGPELLIRYENEEAVDDSQLPKDRFSAERLKGVDSTLKIQPAELGDSAVYLCASSLGPGSYEQYFGPGTRLTVT.

As DNA, the CDR3 is TGTGCCAGCAGCTCCGATTTGAGAGATACGCAGTATTTT. Encoded protein: CASSSDLRDTQYF. The chain combines TRBV7-9 with TRBJ2-3, with D uncertain. Germline loops: CDR1 SEHNR, CDR2 FQNEAQ (reference sequence). With 4 bases removed from V and 5 bases from J, the gap between germline ends came to 10 bases. The CDR3 loop spans 13 amino acids. Full variable domain (remainder filled in from reference TRBV7-9 and TRBJ2-3): DTGVSQNPRHKITKRGQNVTFRCDPISEHNRLYWYRQTLGQGPEFLTYFQNEAQLEKSRLLSDRFSAERPKGSFSTLEIQRTEQGDSAMYLCASSSDLRDTQYFGPGTRLTVL.

This clone appeared a single time. The J gene is TRBJ1-4, the V gene TRBV4-2; D call uncertain. The length of the CDR3 is 14 residues. The ends were cut back, 4 bases at V and 6 bases at J, with 12 bases in the middle. CDR1 LGHNA and CDR2 YNFKEQ come from the germline V gene. CDR3 nucleotides: TGTGCCAGCAGCCCCACCCCGGCGGATGAAAAACTGTTTTTT. The encoded protein is CASSPTPADEKLFF.

The rearrangement links TRBV5-8 to TRBJ1-1; D not resolved. Germline CDR1 is SGHTS and CDR2 is YDEGEE. Between the trimmed V and J ends, which lost 6 bases and 6 bases, there was a span of 21 bases. The CDR3 spans 15 residues. The CDR3 sequence: CASNPRRLGVAEAFF. The DNA for the CDR3 is TGTGCCAGCAACCCCAGGAGGCTTGGGGTTGCTGAAGCTTTCTTT.

V and J are TRBV18 and TRBJ2-7, with 9 bases aligning to TRBD1. Germline CDR1 is KGHSH and CDR2 is LQKENI. The CDR3 runs to 14 residues. V lost 8 bases and J lost 4; bases outside the gene matches: 9. CDR3 loop: CASDPGTGWYEQYF. In nucleotides, the CDR3 is TGTGCCAGCGACCCCGGGACAGGGTGGTACGAGCAGTACTTC.